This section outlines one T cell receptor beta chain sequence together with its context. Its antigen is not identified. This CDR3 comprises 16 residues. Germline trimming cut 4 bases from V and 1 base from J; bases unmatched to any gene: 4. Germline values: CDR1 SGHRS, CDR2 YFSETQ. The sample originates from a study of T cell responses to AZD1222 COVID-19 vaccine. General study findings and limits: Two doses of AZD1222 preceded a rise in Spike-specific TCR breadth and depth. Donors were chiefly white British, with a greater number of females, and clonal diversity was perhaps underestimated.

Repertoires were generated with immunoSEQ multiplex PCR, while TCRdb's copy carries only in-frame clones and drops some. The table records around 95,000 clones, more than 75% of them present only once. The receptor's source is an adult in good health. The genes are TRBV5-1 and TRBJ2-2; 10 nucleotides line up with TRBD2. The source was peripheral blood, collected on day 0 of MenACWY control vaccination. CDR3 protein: CASSLIAGGNTGELFF. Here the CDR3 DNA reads TGCGCCAGCAGCCTTATAGCGGGGGGGAACACCGGGGAGCTGTTTTTT.